This entry concerns a single T cell receptor beta chain. What this receptor recognizes is not known. Base qualities are missing; no much larger clone stands one base away. These data belong to a study of blood T cells in healthy people across ages (dated by TCRdb to the mid-2010s). About the study as a whole: Template switching captured roughly one uniquely barcoded TCR beta cDNA molecule per two T cells in model experiments. To track age-related changes in TCR beta repertoire diversity, the study relied on deep sequencing normalized with unique cDNA molecular identifiers. The donors were split into four age groups: young (average about 16 years), middle-aged (39), aged (62) and long-lived (about 74). To avoid experimental bias, donors of different ages were randomly spread across the sequencing lanes. Using the same blood draw, the study looked at two additional independent replicas of 1 million unique cDNA reads for two donors, one aged 18 to 29 and the other aged 80 or older.

The roughly 39 donors, aged about 6 to 95 years, were systemically healthy Caucasian individuals from Russia. Each donor gave approximately 9.4 milliliters of peripheral blood, drawn into EDTA-treated Vacutainer tubes. Ficoll-Paque density-gradient centrifugation was used to isolate PBMCs, with at least 7 million per sample. Total RNA was extracted from PBMCs with Trizol reagent, with at least 5.5 micrograms obtained per sample. The percentages of naive CD45RAhigh/CD27high T cells were determined by flow cytometry on a PBMC aliquot from every donor. Study-wide conclusions, independent of this receptor: Conclusive comparison of naive and antigen-experienced compartments was prevented by the profiling of bulk unsorted PBMCs. Observed TCR beta diversity per million T cells fell roughly linearly with age, and a significant reduction was already apparent by age approximately 41. Compared with the aged group, the long-lived group had more naive CD4+ T cells, fewer expanded clones and increased TCR diversity, a pattern suggesting age selection. There was a strong correlation between observed TCR beta diversity and the percentage of naive T cells measured by flow cytometry. Donor CMV infection status was unknown, potentially confounding age-related changes in expanded clonotypes. Estimates of total diversity from one million sequenced T cells were regarded as lower bounds and underestimates.

Preparation of the library involved 5' RACE. Data came from an Illumina HiSeq 2500. A second PCR of roughly 6 to 11 cycles was run with a J-beta primer mix and a sample-barcoded 5' primer. A unique molecular identifier was introduced onto each TCR beta cDNA molecule by a template-switch 5' adaptor carrying 12 random nucleotides. Each sample yielded at least 2.5 million CDR3-containing paired-end reads. All of the RNA was converted into first-strand cDNA using the Mint cDNA synthesis kit, with a TRBC-specific oligonucleotide serving as the primer. Following uracil-DNA glycosylase treatment, all cDNA underwent a first 18-cycle PCR with the universal primers M1SS and BC2_uni_R. From the authors' description of their analysis: Each sample was normalized by randomly selecting 1 million high-quality reads, each carrying a distinct molecular identifier. Instead of being binned into consensus sequences, reads with shared molecular identifiers were discarded. CDR3 identification, clonotype clustering and error correction used MiTCR with a Q25 quality threshold and the strictest error-elimination algorithm. A nonparametric unseen species model with Euler transformation was used to estimate lower-bound total TCR beta diversity. Starting from the raw public reads, TCRdb applied fastp trimming at Q25, assembled clones with MiXCR and retained in-frame beta chains. Each CDR3 protein appears once, grouped with its most common genes and DNA. In this record, the V and J calls reflect TCRdb's handling and not the investigators' own analysis. Counted in this sample were over 1.5 million distinct CDR3 sequences; around half of them appeared once. The biggest ten clones account for 2.1% of the sample.

The sequenced sample consisted of blood. This receptor was identified in a woman between 40 and 55 years old in good health.

The base sequence is TGTGCCAGCAGTTACACCGGGACAGGGGTTCTGGGGAGCTCCTACGAGCAGTACTTC. Its protein reads: CASSYTGTGVLGSSYEQYF. The chain uses TRBV6-5 and TRBJ2-7, and 10 bases in between align with TRBD1. The CDR3, from cysteine to phenylalanine, totals 19 residues. The only DNA kept is the CDR3, 57 bases in frame from the first base. Unmatched junction bases come to 13, with V trimmed by 2 bases and J by 0 bases. CDR1 and CDR2 (MNHEY, SVGAGI) derive from the germline V gene.